The 8 T cell receptor beta chains in this list originate from one sample, sequenced in a study of blood T cells in healthy people across ages. A second PCR, run for roughly 7 to 11 cycles, used a sample-barcoded 5' primer plus a J-beta primer mix. TCRdb re-called the 5' RACE reads with MiXCR, one entry per CDR3 protein. Of about 1.6 million distinct CDR3 sequences in the sample, approximately 32% are singletons; the top ten hold about 11%. The sequenced sample consisted of blood. These TCRs come from a young woman in good health.

The genes are TRBV20-1 and TRBJ2-3; TRBD2 aligns across 7 bases. Germline-derived CDR1 and CDR2 are DFQATT and SNEGSKA (reference sequence). Unmatched junction bases numbered 9, after V lost 1 base and J lost 2 bases. The CDR3 totals 16 residues. The CDR3 loop reads CSARAWERGSTDTQYF. DNA of the CDR3: TGCAGTGCTAGAGCATGGGAGCGGGGCTCCACAGATACGCAGTATTTT.

This clonotype was observed a few times. The CDR3 DNA reads as TGTGCCAGCAGTTTTTCGGGTTATCAAGAGACCCAGTACTTC. Residues: CASSFSGYQETQYF. The rearrangement links TRBV28 to TRBJ2-5; no definite D call. V lost 3 bases and J lost 2, with 10 bases in between. Germline CDR1 reads MDHEN; CDR2 reads SYDVKM. The CDR3 is 14 amino acids.

V usage is TRBV11-2 and J usage is TRBJ2-3; 8 bases are a match to TRBD2. CDR1 and CDR2 (germline): SGHAT, FQNNGV. V gave up 0 bases and J gave up 3 bases; unmatched junction bases: 8. The CDR3 consists of 17 residues. The CDR3 region is CASSLDSKRGGTDTQYF. DNA for the CDR3: TGTGCCAGCAGCTTAGATTCGAAACGGGGGGGGACAGATACGCAGTATTTT.

The J gene is TRBJ1-4, the V gene TRBV4-1; a possible D gene is TRBD1 (5 bases). CDR3 length equals 14 residues. The germline V gene encodes CDR1 MGHRA and CDR2 YSYEKL. Trimming shortened V by 1 base and J by 7 bases, and 10 bases separated the two germline ends. In nucleotides, the CDR3 is TGCGCCAGCAGCCAAGTGGGCGACAGTGAAAAACTGTTTTTT. This sequence encodes CASSQVGDSEKLFF.

A few counts support this clonotype. The rearrangement uses TRBV30 and TRBJ2-7, with 8 bases fitting TRBD1. Trimming at V came to 0 bases and at J to 3 bases, leaving 13 bases not matched to a gene. Germline CDR1 reads GTSNPN; CDR2 reads SVGIG (reference sequence). This CDR3 has 17 residues. This CDR3 reads CAWSVSGAGGPFYEQYF. The CDR3 coding sequence is TGTGCCTGGAGTGTATCGGGGGCAGGGGGCCCCTTCTACGAGCAGTACTTC.

V and J are TRBV2 and TRBJ2-7; the match to TRBD2 covers 10 bases. Germline trimming cut 7 bases from V and 5 bases from J; bases unmatched to any gene: 5. Germline lookup yields CDR1 SNHLY and CDR2 FYNNEI. The CDR3 has 13 amino acids. CDR3 DNA sequence: TGTGCCAGCAAGTCACTAGCGGGGAACGAGCAGTACTTC. This encodes CASKSLAGNEQYF.

The chain is built from TRBV30 and TRBJ1-4, with D possibly being TRBD1 (5 bases). The germline gives CDR1 GTSNPN, CDR2 SVGIG (reference sequence). V lost 2 bases and J lost 7, with 17 bases in between. The CDR3 sequence is 15 residues long. This CDR3 reads CAWSRGGAWGEKLFF. The CDR3 DNA reads as TGTGCCTGGAGTCGGGGAGGGGCCTGGGGTGAAAAACTGTTTTTT. The complete variable domain, with remaining parts taken from reference TRBV30 and TRBJ1-4, reads SQTIHQWPATLVQPVGSPLSLECTVEGTSNPNLYWYRQAAGRGLQLLFYSVGIGQISSEVPQNLSASRPQDRQFILSSKKLLLSDSGFYLCAWSRGGAWGEKLFFGSGTQLSVL.

The CDR3 sequence is CSAAQSGEQFF. The CDR3, as DNA: TGCAGTGCGGCCCAGAGCGGGGAGCAGTTCTTC. The chain employs TRBV20-1 and TRBJ2-1, with D perhaps TRBD2 (6 bases). Germline V lookup: CDR1 DFQATT, CDR2 SNEGSKA (reference sequence). V gave up 6 bases and J gave up 10 bases, with 13 bases separating them. This CDR3 contains 11 residues.